This T cell receptor (beta chain) is drawn from a study of cytotoxic CD8 clonotypes in ibrutinib-treated CLL. Background on the study: After median roughly 68 months, around 14 stayed in remission, about 12 progressed; responses approximately 24 partial, 2 complete.

The table came from immunoSEQ multiplex PCR; TCRdb's copy has only in-frame clones and leaves some out. The sample lists roughly 330,000 clones, around 66% occurring once. The germline CDR1 and CDR2 sequences are SGHAT and FQNNGV. V was clipped by 1 base and J by 4 bases; unmatched bases: 11. The CDR3 runs to 18 residues. The rearrangement links TRBV11-2 to TRBJ1-3; 9 nucleotides align to TRBD1. This TCR derives from a human donor with chronic lymphocytic leukemia. This sample comprised PBMCs, obtained after 36 months of ibrutinib treatment. In nucleotides, the CDR3 is TGTGCCAGCAGCTTAGGGCGAGGAGGACAGGGGATAGGAAACACCATATATTTT. This sequence encodes CASSLGRGGQGIGNTIYF.